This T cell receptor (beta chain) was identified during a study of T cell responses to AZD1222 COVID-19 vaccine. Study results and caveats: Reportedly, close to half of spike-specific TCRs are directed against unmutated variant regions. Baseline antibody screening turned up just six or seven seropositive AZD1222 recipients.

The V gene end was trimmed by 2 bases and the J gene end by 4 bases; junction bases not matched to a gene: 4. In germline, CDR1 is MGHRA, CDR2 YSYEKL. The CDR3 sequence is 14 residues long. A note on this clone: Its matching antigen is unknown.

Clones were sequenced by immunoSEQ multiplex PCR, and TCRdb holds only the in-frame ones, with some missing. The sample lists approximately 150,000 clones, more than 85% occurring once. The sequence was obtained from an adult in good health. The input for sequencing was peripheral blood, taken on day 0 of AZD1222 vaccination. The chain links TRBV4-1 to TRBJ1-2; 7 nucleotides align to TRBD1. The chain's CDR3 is CASSQQRDSYGYTF. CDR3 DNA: TGCGCCAGCAGCCAACAGCGGGACAGCTATGGCTACACCTTC.